The sequence of this T cell receptor (beta chain) was determined in a study of blood T cell repertoires in COVID-19. Study-level information: Samples came from the United States, Italy and Spain, spanning acute and convalescent COVID-19. T cells, B-cell-depleted T cells, or PBMCs supplied cDNA or gDNA.

Data came from immunoSEQ multiplex PCR; TCRdb stores just in-frame clones and leaves some out. The data show roughly 80,000 clones, roughly four fifths seen once. This CDR3 has 16 amino acids. CDR1 and CDR2 from the germline V gene are MDHEN and SYDVKM. V was trimmed by 6 bases and J by 2 bases, leaving 20 bases between them. The source is a man between 65 and 85 years old with active or convalescent COVID-19. Sequenced material: peripheral blood. The chain employs TRBV28 and TRBJ2-7; D is unclear. CDR3 residues: CASRSPAATEAYEQYF. For the CDR3, the DNA is TGTGCCAGCAGGTCCCCCGCGGCAACGGAAGCCTACGAGCAGTACTTC.